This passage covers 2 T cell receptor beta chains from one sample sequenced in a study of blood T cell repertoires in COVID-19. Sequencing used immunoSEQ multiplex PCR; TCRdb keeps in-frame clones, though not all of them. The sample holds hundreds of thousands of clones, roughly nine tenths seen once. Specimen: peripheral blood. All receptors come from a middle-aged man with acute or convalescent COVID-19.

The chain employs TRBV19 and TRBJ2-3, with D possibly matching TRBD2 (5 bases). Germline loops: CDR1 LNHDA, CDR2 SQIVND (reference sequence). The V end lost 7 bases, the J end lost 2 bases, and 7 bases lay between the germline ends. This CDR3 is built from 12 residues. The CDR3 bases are TGTGCCAGTACGGGGATCACAGATACGCAGTATTTT. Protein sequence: CASTGITDTQYF.

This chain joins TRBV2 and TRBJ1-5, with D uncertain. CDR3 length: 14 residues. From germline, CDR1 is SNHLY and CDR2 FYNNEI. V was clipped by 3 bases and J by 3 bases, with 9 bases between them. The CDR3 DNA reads TGTGCCAGCAGTGAGACTCTCCCCAATCAGCCCCAGCATTTT. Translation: CASSETLPNQPQHF.